One and the same sample provided the 29 T cell receptor beta chains below, sequenced in a study of cytomegalovirus exposure and HLA in healthy donors. The PCR had 60 Vbeta and 13 Jbeta primers. The repertoire was sequenced with immunoSEQ multiplex PCR; TCRdb's copy has only in-frame clones and lacks some. The sample shows about 120,000 clones, around 70% of them seen only once. Material for sequencing was PBMCs. Receptor source: a male donor in good health and CMV-seronegative.

This clone has just a few counts. The genes are TRBV7-5 and TRBJ2-7; TRBD2 is taken as the D call from the table, unchecked against the DNA. TRBV7-5 constitutes a pseudogene. This CDR3 region has 20 residues. The CDR3 DNA reads as TGTGCCAGAAGCTACGGGACTAGCGGGGGGGCCCCCGAGGGCTCCTACGAGCAGTACTTC. Protein sequence: CARSYGTSGGAPEGSYEQYF.

The gene calls are TRBV28 and TRBJ2-7; D is possibly TRBD2 (6 bases). Germline CDR1 MDHEN, CDR2 SYDVKM. This CDR3 is 15 amino acids long. Deletions cut 7 bases from V and 0 bases from J, with 16 bases between. The CDR3 bases are TGTGCCAGCAAGGTCGGGGGAGGCCCCTCCTACGAGCAGTACTTC. Translation gives CASKVGGGPSYEQYF.

The chain carries TRBV19 and TRBJ2-5; maybe TRBD1 (6 bases). The CDR3 runs to 13 residues. Germline V gene sequence: CDR1 LNHDA, CDR2 SQIVND (reference sequence). V gave up 7 bases and J gave up 2 bases, with 11 bases separating them. The DNA of the CDR3 is TGTGCCAGTACCGCTGGACAGCAAGAGACCCAGTACTTC. As protein: CASTAGQQETQYF.

The gene calls are TRBV18 and TRBJ1-2, with D tentatively TRBD1 (6 bases). Trimming removed 4 bases at V and 6 bases at J, with 15 bases between. Germline lookup yields CDR1 KGHSH and CDR2 LQKENI. This CDR3 comprises 14 residues. The CDR3 is CASSRPTGQDGYTF. In nucleotides, the CDR3 is TGTGCCAGCTCACGCCCGACAGGCCAAGATGGCTACACCTTC.

The chain recombines TRBV5-1 with TRBJ2-7, with 12 bases that match TRBD2. V trimming: 5 bases; J trimming: 5 bases; junction bases outside the gene matches: 5. Germline V gene sequence: CDR1 SGHRS, CDR2 YFSETQ. CDR3 length equals 14 residues. This CDR3 is CASSPLAGGDEQYF. The DNA for the CDR3 is TGCGCCAGCAGTCCGCTAGCGGGAGGGGACGAGCAGTACTTC.

The rearrangement joins TRBV4-3 to TRBJ2-2; TRBD1 matches at 8 bases. Germline values: CDR1 LGHNA, CDR2 YSLEER. V shed 0 bases and J 3 bases; nucleotides not matched to a gene: 3. The CDR3 spans 16 residues. CDR3 residues: CASSQDRGQDTGELFF. CDR3 nucleotides: TGCGCCAGCAGCCAAGACAGGGGGCAGGACACCGGGGAGCTGTTTTTT.

This chain uses TRBV9 with TRBJ2-5, with 8 bases matching TRBD1. Germline CDR1 and CDR2: SGDLS and YYNGEE. CDR3 length: 13 amino acids. Losses at the gene ends were 4 bases for V and 5 bases for J; bases not matched to a gene: 4. CDR3 amino acids: CASSPGGRETQYF. The CDR3 DNA reads as TGTGCCAGCAGCCCAGGGGGCAGGGAGACCCAGTACTTC.

V gene TRBV30 combines with J gene TRBJ1-1, with D perhaps matching TRBD1 (5 bases). Germline assignment: CDR1 GTSNPN and CDR2 SVGIG (reference sequence). V was shortened by 0 bases and J by 1 base, with 6 bases between the two germline ends. This CDR3 comprises 13 residues. CDR3 in DNA: TGTGCCTGGAGTGTAGGACAGAACACTGAAGCTTTCTTT. This encodes CAWSVGQNTEAFF.

This clone showed up just a few times. J is TRBJ1-5 and V is TRBV29-1; D remains unclear. Germline V gene data show CDR1 as SQVTM and CDR2 as ANQGSEA. The germline V and J ends were trimmed by 6 bases and 4 bases, with 13 bases remaining between them. This CDR3 is built from 13 residues. The CDR3 bases are TGCAGCGTGGCGAACGGGGAAAATCAGCCCCAGCATTTT. It encodes CSVANGENQPQHF.

In this sample, this clone turned up a few times. The chain has TRBV4-3 and TRBJ2-3; the D gene is possibly TRBD1 (6 bases). Germline V gene data show CDR1 as LGHNA and CDR2 as YSLEER. V was cut by 1 base and J by 4 bases, with 15 bases left in between. The length of the CDR3 is 16 residues. The CDR3 DNA follows: TGCGCCAGCAGCCAAGGCGGCAGGGGAATATCAGATACGCAGTATTTT. It encodes CASSQGGRGISDTQYF.

The rearrangement joins TRBV4-3 to TRBJ1-5; 9 bases are shared with TRBD1. Germline values: CDR1 LGHNA, CDR2 YSLEER. The J segment lost 7 bases and the V segment lost 3 bases, leaving 4 bases of the junction unmatched. This CDR3 spans 14 amino acids. The CDR3 bases are TGCGCCAGCAGCCACAACAGGGGGCAGCAGCCCCAGCATTTT. It is translated as CASSHNRGQQPQHF.

This chain joins TRBV6-1 and TRBJ1-5, with a weak D call TRBD1 (5 bases). Germline V gene data show CDR1 as MNHNS and CDR2 as SASEGT. This CDR3 spans 11 amino acids. V gave up 6 bases and J gave up 6 bases, with 6 bases separating them. The CDR3 DNA reads TGTGCCAGCAGCCAGGGTCAGCCCCAGCATTTT. It yields the protein CASSQGQPQHF.

This clone was seen only once. The CDR3 DNA reads TGTGCCAGCAGCCCCATGGGGGGTACTGAAGCTTTCTTT. Its translation is CASSPMGGTEAFF. The chain carries TRBV7-9 and TRBJ1-1, with D possibly TRBD1 on 5 matching bases. Trimming cost V 5 bases and J 5 bases, with 12 bases left between them. The CDR3 length is 13 residues. Germline loops: CDR1 SEHNR, CDR2 FQNEAQ (reference sequence).

The DNA for the CDR3 is TGCGCCAGCAGTCATACTCTCCGGGGACAGCCATTTTGTAAGATTCAGTACTTC. Protein sequence: CASSHTLRGQPFCKIQYF. J is TRBJ2-4 and V is TRBV23-1; 7 positions match TRBD1. TRBV23-1 belongs to the ORF category, with a function that is uncertain. This CDR3 comprises 18 residues. Trimming removed 3 bases from V and 10 bases from J; junction bases left unmatched: 21.

The chain combines TRBV7-8 with TRBJ2-5; maybe TRBD2 (6 bases). The J call may be mistaken, given a closer DNA end match to TRBJ2-7. The germline V gene has CDR1 SGHVS and CDR2 FQNEAQ. The CDR3 has 14 amino acids. The CDR3 coding sequence is TGTGCCAGCAGCTTAGGCGGGGACGCCTACGAGCAGTACTTC. Translated: CASSLGGDAYEQYF.

The chain links TRBV15 to TRBJ2-1; 9 positions match TRBD1. Germline assignment: CDR1 LNHNV and CDR2 YYDKDF (reference sequence). Losses at the gene ends were 5 bases for V and 1 base for J; bases not matched to a gene: 9. The CDR3 spans 17 residues. The CDR3 DNA reads TGTGCCACCAGCCCAAGAGCGGGACAGGGTTCCTACAATGAGCAGTTCTTC. This gives the protein CATSPRAGQGSYNEQFF.

This clone turned up a few times. The chain joins TRBV19 to TRBJ2-5, with TRBD1 as a possible D gene (7 bases). Germline values: CDR1 LNHDA, CDR2 SQIVND (reference sequence). The CDR3 loop spans 15 amino acids. Trimming left V 5 bases short and J 3 bases short, with 16 bases between. The CDR3 sequence: CASSQGGRSEETQYF. CDR3 in DNA: TGTGCCAGTAGTCAGGGGGGACGGAGCGAAGAGACCCAGTACTTC.

This clone occurred a few times. V usage is TRBV9 and J usage is TRBJ2-1; possibly TRBD2 for D (6 bases). V was clipped by 4 bases and J by 3 bases, with 14 bases between them. CDR1 is SGDLS and CDR2 is YYNGEE in the germline V gene. This CDR3 spans 15 amino acids. CDR3 in amino acids: CASSHGGLLYNEQFF. The CDR3 nucleotides are TGTGCCAGCAGCCACGGGGGACTCCTCTACAATGAGCAGTTCTTC.

The V and J genes are TRBV6-5 and TRBJ2-1, with a tentative D call TRBD2 (6 bases). Trimming stripped 6 bases from V and 7 bases from J, with 19 bases between. Germline assignment: CDR1 MNHEY and CDR2 SVGAGI. The length of the CDR3 is 15 residues. The CDR3 DNA reads TGTGCCAGCAGCTCCGGGACTGGATTGGAGAATGAGCAGTTCTTC. This codes for CASSSGTGLENEQFF.

The chain recombines TRBV7-2 with TRBJ2-1, with a weak D call TRBD2 (6 bases). This CDR3 is 16 amino acids long. Trimming took 1 base from V and 9 from J, leaving 19 bases between them. Germline CDR1 SGHTA, CDR2 FQGNSA. In DNA, the CDR3 is TGTGCCAGCAGCTTAGTGGCTAGCGCCCTCAGGAGTGAGCAGTTCTTC. Amino acid sequence: CASSLVASALRSEQFF.

The count of this clone is one. The V and J genes are TRBV7-2 and TRBJ2-1; possibly TRBD1 for D (6 bases). The CDR3 is 15 amino acids. Trimming removed 0 bases at V and 3 bases at J, with 9 bases between. The germline CDR1 and CDR2 sequences are SGHTA and FQGNSA. The CDR3 loop reads CASSLAGQNYNEQFF. CDR3 nucleotides: TGTGCCAGCAGCTTAGCAGGACAGAACTACAATGAGCAGTTCTTC.

The chain employs TRBV4-3 and TRBJ2-5; TRBD1 matches at 8 bases. Judging by the DNA end, TRBJ2-7 fits better; the J call may be wrong. CDR3 size: 13 residues. Germline V CDR1 and CDR2: LGHNA, YSLEER. The CDR3, as DNA: TGCGCCAGCAGCCGACAGGGGACCTACGAGCAGTACTTC. Its protein is CASSRQGTYEQYF.

This clone was picked up a small number of times. This chain connects TRBV6-6 to TRBJ1-6; no definite D call. The germline V and J ends were trimmed by 4 bases and 7 bases, with 8 bases remaining between them. The CDR3 is made up of 13 amino acids. Germline CDR1 and CDR2: MNHNY and SVGAGI (reference sequence). Written as DNA, the CDR3 is TGTGCCAGCAGTTCTACTTTAAATTCACCCCTCCACTTT. Amino acids: CASSSTLNSPLHF.

The chain uses TRBV7-9 and TRBJ2-3; D might be TRBD2 (5 bases). This CDR3 spans 14 amino acids. V lost 5 bases and J 2 bases, leaving 11 bases between the germline ends. Germline loops: CDR1 SEHNR, CDR2 FQNEAQ (reference sequence). The chain's CDR3 is CASSPPGFTDTQYF. CDR3 coding DNA: TGTGCCAGCAGCCCCCCGGGGTTCACAGATACGCAGTATTTT.

The V call is TRBV7-9, the J call TRBJ2-5, with TRBD1 matching 9 bases. There are 16 residues in the CDR3. The V gene end was trimmed by 2 bases and the J gene end by 5 bases; junction bases not matched to a gene: 9. From germline, CDR1 is SEHNR and CDR2 FQNEAQ (reference sequence). CDR3 sequence reads: CASSLSGTGLTETQYF. For the CDR3, the DNA is TGTGCCAGCAGCTTATCTGGGACAGGGCTAACCGAGACCCAGTACTTC.

The V call is TRBV9, the J call TRBJ2-1; 8 nucleotides align to TRBD1. From germline, CDR1 is SGDLS and CDR2 YYNGEE. This CDR3 is 13 amino acids long. V was clipped by 1 base and J by 9 bases; unmatched bases: 3. The CDR3: CASSVTGGTEQFF. CDR3 nucleotide sequence: TGTGCCAGCAGCGTAACAGGGGGTACTGAGCAGTTCTTC.

The rearrangement links TRBV11-2 to TRBJ2-3; 10 positions agree with TRBD2. CDR3 length: 15 residues. Germline assignment: CDR1 SGHAT and CDR2 FQNNGV. V was clipped by 5 bases and J by 2 bases; unmatched bases: 4. The CDR3 here is CASSETSGFTDTQYF. The CDR3 DNA reads TGTGCCAGCAGCGAGACTAGCGGGTTCACAGATACGCAGTATTTT.

J is TRBJ1-5 and V is TRBV28; 7 nucleotides align to TRBD1. CDR3 size: 15 residues. Per germline, CDR1 MDHEN and CDR2 SYDVKM. J was trimmed by 1 base and V by 5 bases; bases with no gene match: 5. The CDR3 bases are TGTGCCAGCAGTCCGACAGGGCTGAGCAATCAGCCCCAGCATTTT. Translated, it gives CASSPTGLSNQPQHF.

The chain uses TRBV10-3 and TRBJ2-2; 8 positions match TRBD2. With 4 bases clipped from V and 8 bases from J, the junction kept 9 bases outside the gene matches. The V gene's germline CDR1 is ENHRY and CDR2 SYGVKD. The CDR3 has 15 amino acids. For the CDR3, the DNA is TGTGCCATCAGTGCTGGGGGGACTAGAGTGGGGGAGCTGTTTTTT. Amino acid sequence: CAISAGGTRVGELFF.